Listed here are 20 T cell receptor beta chains from one sample, sequenced in a study of cytomegalovirus exposure and HLA in healthy donors. The assay was immunoSEQ multiplex PCR, and TCRdb's table has in-frame clones only and misses some. Among approximately 300,000 clones, about nine tenths were seen once, and the ten largest hold about 1.2%. Sequenced: PBMCs. The receptor set was obtained from a woman in her twenties or thirties in good health and CMV-seropositive.

V usage is TRBV21-1 and J usage is TRBJ2-5; the DNA was not compared with TRBD2, the D call given in the table. TRBV21-1 is an annotated pseudogene. CDR3 size: 18 residues. CDR3 region: CASSKGWTSGRACETQYF. The CDR3 DNA reads TGTGCCAGCAGCAAAGGTTGGACTAGCGGGAGGGCCTGTGAGACCCAGTACTTC.

The rearrangement uses TRBV13 and TRBJ1-1; maybe TRBD1 (5 bases). V lost 10 bases, J lost 4 bases, and 13 bases lay in between. Germline V gene sequence: CDR1 PRHDT, CDR2 FYEKMQ (reference sequence). The CDR3 extends over 12 amino acids. CDR3 sequence reads: CATGTPGTEAFF. The CDR3 region has the DNA TGTGCCACAGGGACGCCGGGCACTGAAGCTTTCTTT.

The J gene is TRBJ2-3, the V gene TRBV4-3, with 9 bases identical to TRBD2. The CDR3 has 17 amino acids. The germline V gene encodes CDR1 LGHNA and CDR2 YSLEER. The V segment lost 0 bases and the J segment 6 bases; nucleotides outside the gene matches: 10. The CDR3 bases are TGCGCCAGCAGCCAAGATGGGGCGGGGGGGCCCTTGGATACGCAGTATTTT. It translates to CASSQDGAGGPLDTQYF.

The chain combines TRBV7-6 with TRBJ1-1; 11 bases are shared with TRBD1. The CDR3 sequence is 18 residues long. Germline V gives CDR1 SGHVS, CDR2 FNYEAQ. With 1 base clipped from V and 1 base from J, the junction kept 8 bases outside the gene matches. Here the CDR3 reads CASSLGGTGGSKNTEAFF. The CDR3, as DNA: TGTGCCAGCAGCTTAGGGGGGACAGGGGGATCGAAGAACACTGAAGCTTTCTTT.

This chain links TRBV6-1 with TRBJ1-5, with no clear D. The germline V gene encodes CDR1 MNHNS and CDR2 SASEGT. V was pared by 2 bases and J by 3 bases, with 5 bases between. CDR3 size: 13 residues. The CDR3 DNA is TGTGCCAGCAGTGAACGGCTCAATCAGCCCCAGCATTTT. Its protein product is CASSERLNQPQHF.

This chain links TRBV5-1 with TRBJ1-3; possible D gene TRBD1, 5 bases. V lost 4 bases to trimming and J lost 0 bases, with 14 bases between them. CDR1 is SGHRS, CDR2 YFSETQ, per germline. The CDR3 runs to 16 residues. CDR3: CASSNTVTGSGNTIYF. CDR3 bases: TGCGCCAGCAGCAATACTGTAACAGGCTCTGGAAACACCATATATTTT.

Here the CDR3 DNA reads TGTGCCAGCAGTCCCCGTGTGGGGGGTGGGGAGACCCAGTACTTC. Translated, it gives CASSPRVGGGETQYF. The chain is built from TRBV27 and TRBJ2-5, with D possibly being TRBD2 (6 bases). V was shortened by 5 bases and J by 5 bases, with 18 bases between the two germline ends. The V gene's germline CDR1 is MNHEY and CDR2 SMNVEV (reference sequence). The CDR3 spans 15 residues.

This chain links TRBV4-2 with TRBJ2-3; D unclear. The CDR3 loop spans 16 amino acids. V lost 1 base and J lost 3, with 14 bases in between. Germline V gene lookup returns CDR1 LGHNA and CDR2 YNFKEQ. DNA for the CDR3: TGTGCCAGCAGCCAAGGGGTCAGTGGTAGGACAGATACGCAGTATTTT. Its protein is CASSQGVSGRTDTQYF.

The chain joins TRBV6-6 to TRBJ2-1; 7 bases align to TRBD1. Germline V lookup: CDR1 MNHNY, CDR2 SVGAGI (reference sequence). This CDR3 region has 13 residues. The V gene end was trimmed by 6 bases and the J gene end by 6 bases; junction bases not matched to a gene: 5. CDR3 protein: CASRTGLGNEQFF. CDR3 sequence (DNA): TGTGCCAGCAGGACAGGGCTGGGCAATGAGCAGTTCTTC.

The chain joins TRBV30 to TRBJ2-2; no firm D call. Germline CDR1 and CDR2: GTSNPN and SVGIG (reference sequence). The CDR3 is 11 amino acids. With 8 bases removed from V and 5 bases from J, the gap between germline ends came to 9 bases. CDR3 DNA sequence: TGTGCCGGCCAAACTACCGGGGAGCTGTTTTTT. Translation gives CAGQTTGELFF.

V usage is TRBV27 and J usage is TRBJ1-6; TRBD1 matches 9 bases. There are 17 residues in the CDR3. Germline V lookup: CDR1 MNHEY, CDR2 SMNVEV (reference sequence). V lost 6 bases, J lost 5 bases, and 11 bases stayed unmatched. The CDR3 spells CASRYGTGSTNNSPLHF. CDR3 DNA: TGTGCCAGCAGATACGGGACAGGGTCAACAAATAATTCACCCCTCCACTTT.

The chain employs TRBV4-1 and TRBJ2-7; tentative D call: TRBD1 (5 bases). The CDR3 is made up of 15 amino acids. Germline V gene data show CDR1 as MGHRA and CDR2 as YSYEKL. Trimming left V 3 bases short and J 3 bases short, with 15 bases between. The CDR3 DNA is TGCGCCAGCAGCCAGCTACAGGCGGCGATCTACGAGCAGTACTTC. It yields the protein CASSQLQAAIYEQYF.

V is TRBV30 and J is TRBJ2-7; weak D call: TRBD2 (6 bases). Trimming left V 5 bases short and J 1 base short, with 15 bases between. Germline CDR1 and CDR2: GTSNPN and SVGIG (reference sequence). This CDR3 comprises 14 residues. CDR3 bases: TGTGCCTGGCTGAGATCCGGAGGGTCCTACGAGCAGTACTTC. As protein: CAWLRSGGSYEQYF. Using reference TRBV30 and TRBJ2-7 for the parts outside the CDR3, the full variable domain is SQTIHQWPATLVQPVGSPLSLECTVEGTSNPNLYWYRQAAGRGLQLLFYSVGIGQISSEVPQNLSASRPQDRQFILSSKKLLLSDSGFYLCAWLRSGGSYEQYFGPGTRLTVT.

This clone was counted between two and nine times. The chain couples TRBV10-3 to TRBJ2-7; 9 nucleotides agree with TRBD2. From germline, CDR1 is ENHRY and CDR2 SYGVKD. With 3 bases clipped from V and 5 bases from J, the junction kept 14 bases outside the gene matches. The CDR3 is 17 residues long. The DNA for the CDR3 is TGTGCCATCAGTGAACCCTTCGGGCGGGGGGGCGTCAACGAGCAGTACTTC. This sequence encodes CAISEPFGRGGVNEQYF.

The chain combines TRBV27 with TRBJ1-5, with a possible D match to TRBD1 (6 bases). The CDR3 runs 15 residues. The V and J ends lost 3 bases and 0 bases respectively, with 9 bases between them. CDR1 and CDR2 from the germline V gene are MNHEY and SMNVEV (reference sequence). In DNA, the CDR3 is TGTGCCAGCAGTTTTTACAGGGATAGCAATCAGCCCCAGCATTTT. Its translation is CASSFYRDSNQPQHF.

The chain couples TRBV7-2 to TRBJ1-6; 7 bases line up with TRBD1. J was trimmed by 9 bases and V by 5 bases; bases with no gene match: 10. The length of the CDR3 is 15 residues. In germline, CDR1 is SGHTA, CDR2 FQGNSA. The CDR3 nucleotides are TGTGCCAGCAGCCCTACGACAGGGTGGACTTCACCCCTCCACTTT. This translates into CASSPTTGWTSPLHF.

This rearrangement joins TRBV9 to TRBJ1-6; D is ambiguous. Trimming pared 3 bases from V and 5 bases from J, leaving 9 bases between. CDR3 length: 14 amino acids. Germline V gene data show CDR1 as SGDLS and CDR2 as YYNGEE. This chain's CDR3 is CASSGAADNSPLHF. CDR3 bases: TGTGCCAGCAGCGGGGCAGCCGATAATTCACCCCTCCACTTT.

The rearrangement joins TRBV9 to TRBJ2-7; D gene ambiguous. The CDR3 is 15 amino acids. Germline loops: CDR1 SGDLS, CDR2 YYNGEE. The V and J ends lost 0 bases and 3 bases respectively, with 13 bases between them. The DNA of the CDR3 is TGTGCCAGCAGCGTAGGTAGTCTAGAAGTCTACGAGCAGTACTTC. Protein sequence: CASSVGSLEVYEQYF. Variable domain in full (rest from reference TRBV9 and TRBJ2-7): DSGVTQTPKHLITATGQRVTLRCSPRSGDLSVYWYQQSLDQGLQFLIQYYNGEERAKGNILERFSAQQFPDLHSELNLSSLELGDSALYFCASSVGSLEVYEQYFGPGTRLTVT.

Notes on this clone: This CDR3 is also generated by other DNA sequences in the sample. J is TRBJ1-3 and V is TRBV30, with D hard to call. Germline loops: CDR1 GTSNPN, CDR2 SVGIG (reference sequence). The CDR3 loop spans 13 amino acids. V gave up 2 bases and J gave up 2 bases, with 7 bases separating them. As DNA, the CDR3 is TGTGCCTGGAGTCCTACCCCTGGAAACACCATATATTTT. It encodes CAWSPTPGNTIYF.

The V gene is TRBV7-9, the J gene TRBJ2-2; D is unresolved. The germline V gene encodes CDR1 SEHNR and CDR2 FQNEAQ (reference sequence). CDR3 length: 16 amino acids. With 8 bases removed from V and 6 bases from J, the gap between germline ends came to 22 bases. The CDR3 sequence: CASHPASHPSAGELFF. The CDR3, as DNA: TGTGCCAGCCATCCGGCGTCACACCCATCCGCCGGGGAGCTGTTTTTT. Supplemented by reference TRBV7-9 and TRBJ2-2, the full variable domain reads DTGVSQNPRHKITKRGQNVTFRCDPISEHNRLYWYRQTLGQGPEFLTYFQNEAQLEKSRLLSDRFSAERPKGSFSTLEIQRTEQGDSAMYLCASHPASHPSAGELFFGEGSRLTVL.